These 11 T cell receptor beta chains came from one sample sequenced in a study of control samples from healthy donors and cancer patients. The repertoire was sequenced with immunoSEQ multiplex PCR; TCRdb's copy has only in-frame clones and lacks some. The sample lists 57,000 or so clones; about 90% were seen once. The specimen was PBMCs. The receptors were sampled from a man aged 55 to 70 with colorectal cancer.

V gene TRBV2 combines with J gene TRBJ2-1, with no clear D. V lost 8 bases and J lost 2, with 7 bases in between. This CDR3 is built from 12 residues. Germline CDR1 reads SNHLY; CDR2 reads FYNNEI. The CDR3 DNA reads TGTGCCAGCGGTACACCCTACAATGAGCAGTTCTTC. It yields the protein CASGTPYNEQFF.

This clone was observed once. This chain links TRBV19 with TRBJ1-5; D is possibly TRBD1 (5 bases). This CDR3 comprises 15 residues. Per germline, CDR1 LNHDA and CDR2 SQIVND (reference sequence). Trimming stripped 4 bases from V and 1 base from J, with 11 bases between. CDR3 sequence reads: CASSTGTRSNQPQHF. CDR3 nucleotide sequence: TGTGCCAGTAGTACCGGGACCAGGAGCAATCAGCCCCAGCATTTT.

The V call is TRBV12-5, the J call TRBJ1-3; D is possibly TRBD1 (5 bases). Germline loops: CDR1 LGHNT, CDR2 FRNRAP. The germline V and J ends were trimmed by 2 bases and 4 bases, with 6 bases remaining between them. The CDR3 spans 13 residues. CDR3 DNA: TGTGCTAGTGGTTTGTGGGGCGGAAACACCATATATTTT. Translated, it gives CASGLWGGNTIYF.

The CDR3 sequence is CASSLAEGETQYF. In DNA form, the CDR3 reads TGTGCCAGCAGCTTGGCCGAGGGGGAGACCCAGTACTTC. The chain links TRBV5-4 to TRBJ2-5; perhaps D is TRBD1 or TRBD2 (5 bases each). V shed 0 bases and J shed 5 bases, with 8 bases lying between them. The CDR3 runs to 13 residues. Germline assignment: CDR1 SGHNT and CDR2 YYREEE (reference sequence). Full variable domain (outside the CDR3, taken from reference TRBV5-4 and TRBJ2-5): ETGVTQSPTHLIKTRGQQVTLRCSSQSGHNTVSWYQQALGQGPQFIFQYYREEENGRGNFPPRFSGLQFPNYSSELNVNALELDDSALYLCASSLAEGETQYFGPGTRLLVL.

The rearrangement links TRBV5-1 to TRBJ2-7; tentative D call: TRBD1 (7 bases). This CDR3 has 16 residues. Trimming left V 0 bases short and J 2 bases short, with 15 bases between. Germline values: CDR1 SGHRS, CDR2 YFSETQ. Here the CDR3 reads CASSLAGGTATYEQYF. The CDR3 DNA sequence: TGCGCCAGCAGCTTGGCCGGAGGGACAGCCACCTACGAGCAGTACTTC.

The V and J genes are TRBV7-2 and TRBJ2-5; weak D call: TRBD2 (6 bases). The CDR3 is 15 residues long. The germline gives CDR1 SGHTA, CDR2 FQGNSA. V gave up 3 bases and J gave up 4 bases, with 15 bases separating them. The CDR3 nucleotides are TGTGCCAGCAGCTTCACCCGGGGCGGGGTAGAGACCCAGTACTTC. Translation gives CASSFTRGGVETQYF.

The chain has TRBV13 and TRBJ2-4; D unresolved. V was trimmed by 5 bases and J by 7 bases, leaving 15 bases between them. Germline values: CDR1 PRHDT, CDR2 FYEKMQ (reference sequence). The CDR3 length is 14 residues. CDR3 region: CASSPRSLPNIQYF. The CDR3 nucleotides read TGTGCCAGCAGCCCCAGAAGCCTGCCTAACATTCAGTACTTC.

The chain has TRBV12-5 and TRBJ1-1, with D unresolved. The V end lost 5 bases, the J end lost 3 bases, and 7 bases lay between the germline ends. Germline-derived CDR1 and CDR2 are LGHNT and FRNRAP. CDR3 length equals 12 residues. In nucleotides, the CDR3 is TGTGCTAGTGGTCCGGGGTACACTGAAGCTTTCTTT. Its translation: CASGPGYTEAFF.

This clone was counted a few times. V is TRBV19 and J is TRBJ1-5; D gene uncertain. The CDR3 extends over 14 amino acids. Germline assignment: CDR1 LNHDA and CDR2 SQIVND (reference sequence). V lost 7 bases and J lost 5, with 15 bases in between. This CDR3 reads CASTWRGRDQPQHF. CDR3 coding DNA: TGTGCCAGTACCTGGAGAGGTCGAGATCAGCCCCAGCATTTT.

The table lists this clone with a count of one. The V and J genes are TRBV9 and TRBJ1-2; 9 nucleotides line up with TRBD1. Germline lookup yields CDR1 SGDLS and CDR2 YYNGEE. The V and J ends lost 6 bases and 10 bases, in that order; junction bases with no gene match: 10. This CDR3 is built from 13 residues. The CDR3 DNA reads as TGTGCCAGCACCATGCTAACAGGGGGCGACTACACCTTC. Translation gives CASTMLTGGDYTF.

V and J are TRBV18 and TRBJ1-1; TRBD1 aligns across 10 bases. V lost 4 bases and J lost 1; bases outside the gene matches: 6. CDR1 KGHSH and CDR2 LQKENI come from the germline V gene. The CDR3 length is 16 residues. The CDR3 nucleotides are TGTGCCAGCTCACGGGGGACAGGGGACACGAACACTGAAGCTTTCTTT. Protein product: CASSRGTGDTNTEAFF.